Following are 10 T cell receptor beta chains from one sample sequenced in a study of blood T cell repertoires in COVID-19. The table came from immunoSEQ multiplex PCR; TCRdb's copy has only in-frame clones and leaves some out. The sample consists of 150,000 to 200,000 clones, approximately 87% of them appearing once. Material for sequencing was peripheral blood. The receptors come from a woman aged 55-70 years with COVID-19, enrolled during active disease.

The chain joins TRBV5-1 to TRBJ2-1; 9 bases align to TRBD1. There are 14 residues in the CDR3. The germline CDR1 and CDR2 sequences are SGHRS and YFSETQ. Trimming removed 4 bases from V and 6 bases from J; junction bases left unmatched: 5. The CDR3: CASSTQGAGNEQFF. CDR3 nucleotide sequence: TGCGCCAGCAGCACACAGGGGGCGGGCAATGAGCAGTTCTTC. The whole variable domain, filled in from reference TRBV5-1 and TRBJ2-1, reads KAGVTQTPRYLIKTRGQQVTLSCSPISGHRSVSWYQQTPGQGLQFLFEYFSETQRNKGNFPGRFSGRQFSNSRSEMNVSTLELGDSALYLCASSTQGAGNEQFFGPGTRLTVL.

The V call is TRBV5-6, the J call TRBJ1-5; unclear D gene. V gave up 0 bases and J gave up 3 bases, with 7 bases separating them. CDR3 size: 14 residues. The germline CDR1 and CDR2 sequences are SGHDT and YYEEEE. The CDR3 sequence: CASSLVRDNQPQHF. The CDR3 DNA is TGTGCCAGCAGCTTGGTACGGGACAATCAGCCCCAGCATTTT.

The chain employs TRBV30 and TRBJ2-2; 10 bases fit TRBD2. The CDR3 consists of 15 residues. CDR1 and CDR2 from the germline V gene are GTSNPN and SVGIG (reference sequence). The J segment lost 6 bases and the V segment lost 0 bases, leaving 4 bases of the junction unmatched. CDR3 residues: CAWSVLAGAAGELFF. The CDR3 nucleotides read TGTGCCTGGAGTGTCCTAGCGGGAGCAGCCGGGGAGCTGTTTTTT. Using reference TRBV30 and TRBJ2-2 for the parts outside the CDR3, the full variable domain is SQTIHQWPATLVQPVGSPLSLECTVEGTSNPNLYWYRQAAGRGLQLLFYSVGIGQISSEVPQNLSASRPQDRQFILSSKKLLLSDSGFYLCAWSVLAGAAGELFFGEGSRLTVL.

J is TRBJ2-1 and V is TRBV5-6, with a possible D match to TRBD2 (5 bases). CDR1 SGHDT and CDR2 YYEEEE come from the germline V gene. V shed 1 base and J shed 4 bases, with 15 bases lying between them. The CDR3 length is 16 residues. DNA for the CDR3: TGTGCCAGCAGCTTGTCAGTCCCTAGCCTTTACAATGAGCAGTTCTTC. Protein: CASSLSVPSLYNEQFF. The whole variable domain, remainder taken from reference TRBV5-6 and TRBJ2-1, is DAGVTQSPTHLIKTRGQQVTLRCSPKSGHDTVSWYQQALGQGPQFIFQYYEEEERQRGNFPDRFSGHQFPNYSSELNVNALLLGDSALYLCASSLSVPSLYNEQFFGPGTRLTVL.

The chain is built from TRBV6-5 and TRBJ1-6, with a weak D call TRBD1 (6 bases). There are 15 residues in the CDR3. V lost 6 bases to trimming and J lost 9 bases, with 18 bases between them. CDR1 and CDR2 from the germline V gene are MNHEY and SVGAGI. The CDR3 region is CASSPDRTKSSPLHF. DNA for the CDR3: TGTGCCAGCAGCCCCGACAGGACGAAAAGTTCACCCCTCCACTTT.

V usage is TRBV24-1 and J usage is TRBJ1-5, with D possibly TRBD1 on 5 matching bases. Germline assignment: CDR1 KGHDR and CDR2 SFDVKD. The length of the CDR3 is 16 residues. The V and J ends lost 5 bases and 6 bases respectively, with 19 bases between them. CDR3 in amino acids: CATSATTAGLTQPQHF. CDR3 bases: TGTGCCACCAGTGCTACGACAGCGGGCCTAACTCAGCCCCAGCATTTT.

The chain links TRBV18 to TRBJ1-6, with D maybe TRBD1 (6 bases). Germline V gene lookup returns CDR1 KGHSH and CDR2 LQKENI. Trimming shortened V by 2 bases and J by 4 bases, and 9 bases separated the two germline ends. CDR3 length: 15 amino acids. CDR3 sequence: CASSPNQGYNSPLHF. The DNA of the CDR3 is TGTGCCAGCTCACCAAACCAGGGGTATAATTCACCCCTCCACTTT.

The chain employs TRBV6-2 or TRBV6-3 and TRBJ2-7; D is unresolved. Germline CDR1 MNHEY, CDR2 SVGEGT. The CDR3 is made up of 12 amino acids. Trimming stripped 5 bases from V and 12 bases from J, with 17 bases between. In DNA form, the CDR3 reads TGTGCCAGCAGTCGCGCGGCAGCCCGCTTGTACTTC. This translates into CASSRAAARLYF.

The chain joins TRBV4-3 to TRBJ2-7; 7 nucleotides match TRBD2. This CDR3 contains 16 residues. Germline V gene lookup returns CDR1 LGHNA and CDR2 YSLEER. The J segment lost 0 bases and the V segment lost 1 base, leaving 6 bases of the junction unmatched. CDR3 nucleotide sequence: TGCGCCAGCAGCCAAGTCCAGGGCGGGGGCTCCTACGAGCAGTACTTC. It translates to CASSQVQGGGSYEQYF.

This clone was recorded only once. The sample has other DNA sequences that encode this CDR3 too. V and J are TRBV27 and TRBJ2-5, with 9 bases matching TRBD1. The length of the CDR3 is 14 residues. J gave up 5 bases and V 5 bases, and 6 bases lay outside the gene matches. Per the germline V gene, CDR1 is MNHEY and CDR2 is SMNVEV (reference sequence). The CDR3 is CASSPRTGEETQYF. In nucleotides, the CDR3 is TGTGCCAGCAGTCCTCGGACAGGGGAGGAGACCCAGTACTTC.